The clone carrying this T cell receptor beta chain has just a few counts. Its antigen is not known. The data derive from a study of beta chain features in type 1 diabetes. About the research overall: Age and gender were similar between patients and healthy donors, as were cell yields.

General observations from the study: People with Type 1 diabetes carried modestly yet significantly shorter TCRB CDR3s in all four CD4+ subsets.

Germline CDR1 SGHTA, CDR2 FQGNSA. Trimming took 5 bases from V and 7 from J; bases not matched to a gene: 6. This CDR3 region has 14 residues. The sequenced template was cDNA made from the entire isolated RNA. Assay: immunoSEQ multiplex PCR; the TCRdb copy retains only in-frame clones and omits some. The sample holds under 300,000 clones; 24% are singletons and the top ten take more than 0.009%. The chain carries TRBV7-2 and TRBJ2-1; 9 bases agree with TRBD2. This TCR derives from a woman under 40 with type 1 diabetes. Sequenced: naive CD4+ T cells from blood. CDR3 sequence: CASSVSGSRNEQFF. In DNA form, the CDR3 reads TGTGCCAGCAGCGTTAGCGGGAGTAGGAATGAGCAGTTCTTC.